The clone carrying this T cell receptor beta chain came up once. The data stem from a study of cytomegalovirus exposure and HLA in healthy donors. In the study overall: Counted in an early data release were approximately 85 million unique TCRs from HLA-typed donors.

PCR used 60 Vbeta primers and 13 Jbeta primers. Clones were read by immunoSEQ multiplex PCR, and TCRdb kept only the in-frame ones, dropping some. The profile shows hundreds of thousands of clones, approximately 83% of them singletons. V gave up 5 bases and J gave up 2 bases, with 6 bases separating them. Germline CDR1 is MNHEY and CDR2 is SMNVEV (reference sequence). The CDR3 consists of 13 residues. This sequence joins TRBV27 and TRBJ2-2; D remains ambiguous. The material sequenced was PBMCs. The clonotype comes from a girl aged 5 to 17 in good health and CMV-seronegative. The CDR3 protein is CASSRINTGELFF. CDR3 bases: TGTGCCAGCAGTCGTATAAACACCGGGGAGCTGTTTTTT.